The 18 T cell receptor beta chains reported below all come from one sample, sequenced in a study of control samples from healthy donors and cancer patients. Profiling relied on immunoSEQ multiplex PCR, and the TCRdb table lists in-frame clones only, not all of them. Of approximately 180,000 clones detected, 90% to 95% appear once; the ten largest clones hold about 1.4%. Sequenced sample: blood. The receptors derive from a woman aged 18 to 35 in good health.

The genes are TRBV5-1 and TRBJ1-1; 8 bases match TRBD1. Germline loops: CDR1 SGHRS, CDR2 YFSETQ. V trimming: 0 bases; J trimming: 5 bases; junction bases outside the gene matches: 3. This CDR3 spans 14 amino acids. CDR3 region: CASSLGTGPTEAFF. The CDR3 DNA reads TGCGCCAGCAGCTTGGGGACAGGGCCGACTGAAGCTTTCTTT. Drawing the rest from reference TRBV5-1 and TRBJ1-1, the complete variable domain is KAGVTQTPRYLIKTRGQQVTLSCSPISGHRSVSWYQQTPGQGLQFLFEYFSETQRNKGNFPGRFSGRQFSNSRSEMNVSTLELGDSALYLCASSLGTGPTEAFFGQGTRLTVV.

The chain links TRBV11-3 to TRBJ1-2; 8 nucleotides agree with TRBD1. The CDR3 covers 13 residues. V trimming: 5 bases; J trimming: 8 bases; junction bases outside the gene matches: 7. Germline V CDR1 and CDR2: SGHNT, YENEEA. CDR3 in amino acids: CASSQGQEHGYTF. CDR3 bases: TGTGCCAGCAGCCAGGGACAGGAGCACGGCTACACCTTC.

The V gene is TRBV7-2, the J gene TRBJ1-4; TRBD1 matches at 7 bases. V was clipped by 2 bases and J by 7 bases; unmatched bases: 7. This CDR3 has 15 amino acids. CDR1 SGHTA and CDR2 FQGNSA come from the germline V gene. This CDR3 is CASSLQGQGGEKLFF. The CDR3 bases are TGTGCCAGCAGCTTACAGGGGCAGGGGGGTGAAAAACTGTTTTTT.

V usage is TRBV6-5 and J usage is TRBJ2-7, with D perhaps given as TRBD1 or TRBD2 (5 bases each). V lost 7 bases and J 1 base, leaving 11 bases between the germline ends. The CDR3 loop spans 13 amino acids. The germline V gene encodes CDR1 MNHEY and CDR2 SVGAGI. The CDR3 DNA sequence: TGTGCCAGCACCGACGGGGCTTCCTACGAGCAGTACTTC. Amino acid sequence: CASTDGASYEQYF.

The J gene is TRBJ1-2, the V gene TRBV5-5; D is uncertain. The V gene's germline CDR1 is SGHKS and CDR2 YYEKEE (reference sequence). V lost 0 bases, J lost 4 bases, and 10 bases lay in between. The CDR3 is 14 amino acids. The CDR3 coding sequence is TGTGCCAGCAGCTTGGAAGCTGTCGTCTATGGCTACACCTTC. Amino acid sequence: CASSLEAVVYGYTF.

V gene TRBV11-2 combines with J gene TRBJ2-7; TRBD1 is a possible D gene (8 bases). The germline gives CDR1 SGHAT, CDR2 FQNNGV. This CDR3 region has 15 residues. Deletions cut 5 bases from V and 0 bases from J, with 14 bases between. CDR3 nucleotide sequence: TGTGCCAGCAGCCGAACAGGGGGGGTCTCCTACGAGCAGTACTTC. Amino acids: CASSRTGGVSYEQYF.

This chain connects TRBV19 to TRBJ1-5; no clear D gene. Germline V lookup: CDR1 LNHDA, CDR2 SQIVND (reference sequence). CDR3 length: 13 amino acids. The ends were cut back, 6 bases at V and 7 bases at J, with 13 bases in the middle. The CDR3 spells CASRFRLEQPQHF. As DNA, the CDR3 is TGTGCCAGTAGGTTCCGGTTAGAGCAGCCCCAGCATTTT.

The chain recombines TRBV5-1 with TRBJ1-4; D is uncertain. This CDR3 contains 12 residues. V lost 0 bases to trimming and J lost 8 bases, with 5 bases between them. CDR1 and CDR2 (germline): SGHRS, YFSETQ. For the CDR3, the DNA is TGCGCCAGCAGCTTGGGGTCCGAAAAACTGTTTTTT. It translates to CASSLGSEKLFF. Drawing the rest from reference TRBV5-1 and TRBJ1-4, the complete variable domain is KAGVTQTPRYLIKTRGQQVTLSCSPISGHRSVSWYQQTPGQGLQFLFEYFSETQRNKGNFPGRFSGRQFSNSRSEMNVSTLELGDSALYLCASSLGSEKLFFGSGTQLSVL.

The chain carries TRBV10-3 and TRBJ1-2; D is unresolved. The V gene's germline CDR1 is ENHRY and CDR2 SYGVKD. The germline V and J ends were trimmed by 3 bases and 5 bases, with 10 bases remaining between them. This CDR3 has 13 amino acids. The CDR3 loop reads CAISDDGYYGYTF. CDR3 nucleotides: TGTGCCATCAGTGACGACGGATATTATGGCTACACCTTC.

This clone was observed a single time. CDR3 DNA: TGTGCCAGCCGGAGGCTAGCAGAGACCCAGTACTTC. It is translated as CASRRLAETQYF. The chain joins TRBV2 to TRBJ2-5; a possible D gene is TRBD2 (5 bases). Trimming cost V 8 bases and J 4 bases, with 11 bases left between them. This CDR3 has 12 residues. CDR1 and CDR2 (germline): SNHLY, FYNNEI.

The chain employs TRBV12-3 or TRBV12-4 and TRBJ2-5, with D unclear. The V gene lost 2 bases and the J gene lost 1 base, with 5 bases spanning the gap. This CDR3 spans 13 amino acids. The CDR3 region has the DNA TGTGCCAGCAGTTTAAGCTCCCAAGAGACCCAGTACTTC. The encoded protein is CASSLSSQETQYF.

This sequence joins TRBV19 and TRBJ2-7, with 9 bases matching TRBD1. Germline V lookup: CDR1 LNHDA, CDR2 SQIVND (reference sequence). CDR3 length: 13 residues. V was clipped by 5 bases and J by 4 bases; unmatched bases: 3. The CDR3 DNA reads TGTGCCAGTAGTCGGACAGGGGATTACGAGCAGTACTTC. This translates into CASSRTGDYEQYF.

The table lists this clone with a count of one. The chain joins TRBV11-3 to TRBJ2-1, with 8 bases aligning to TRBD2. After removal of 5 bases from V and 3 bases from J, the junction contained 9 bases not matched to a gene. Germline V gene data show CDR1 as SGHNT and CDR2 as YENEEA. CDR3 size: 16 residues. The chain's CDR3 is CASSPGGGPRYNEQFF. DNA for the CDR3: TGTGCCAGCAGCCCCGGCGGGGGGCCCCGCTACAATGAGCAGTTCTTC.

This clone has a single count. The chain recombines TRBV7-2 with TRBJ2-7; 7 nucleotides line up with TRBD1. V dropped 4 bases and J dropped 4; count of bases not matched to a gene: 7. CDR1 is SGHTA and CDR2 is FQGNSA in the germline V gene. This CDR3 has 14 amino acids. CDR3 amino acids: CASSSQGSVYEQYF. The CDR3 nucleotides are TGTGCCAGCAGCTCACAGGGGTCAGTGTACGAGCAGTACTTC. Looking up the rest from reference TRBV7-2 and TRBJ2-7 gives the full variable domain: GAGVSQSPSNKVTEKGKDVELRCDPISGHTALYWYRQSLGQGLEFLIYFQGNSAPDKSGLPSDRFSAERTGGSVSTLTIQRTQQEDSAVYLCASSSQGSVYEQYFGPGTRLTVT.

The chain employs TRBV4-3 and TRBJ2-7; D perhaps matches TRBD1 (5 bases). This CDR3 region has 14 residues. V gave up 0 bases and J gave up 3 bases, with 9 bases separating them. The germline V gene encodes CDR1 LGHNA and CDR2 YSLEER. The CDR3 sequence: CASSQDQGLYEQYF. CDR3 in DNA: TGCGCCAGCAGCCAAGATCAGGGCCTCTACGAGCAGTACTTC.

The gene calls are TRBV7-9 and TRBJ1-3, with unresolved D. V was cut by 4 bases and J by 0 bases, with 13 bases left in between. CDR1 is SEHNR and CDR2 is FQNEAQ in the germline V gene (reference sequence). This CDR3 is built from 16 residues. The CDR3 region is CASSSLNASSGNTIYF. Here the CDR3 DNA reads TGTGCCAGCAGCTCCCTTAACGCGAGCTCTGGAAACACCATATATTTT.

V is TRBV2 and J is TRBJ2-2; D gene ambiguous. CDR1 is SNHLY, CDR2 FYNNEI, per germline. Trimming stripped 6 bases from V and 1 base from J, with 9 bases between. This CDR3 region has 14 residues. CDR3 sequence: CASRATENTGELFF. The DNA of the CDR3 is TGTGCCAGCAGGGCTACAGAGAACACCGGGGAGCTGTTTTTT.

The rearrangement uses TRBV6-1 and TRBJ1-2; the D is unclear. The V gene lost 3 bases and the J gene lost 5 bases, with 7 bases spanning the gap. CDR3 length equals 12 residues. The V gene's germline CDR1 is MNHNS and CDR2 SASEGT. The CDR3 protein is CASSEGEYGYTF. The CDR3 DNA is TGTGCCAGCAGTGAGGGTGAATATGGCTACACCTTC.